This paragraph covers one T cell receptor beta chain sequence. Its antigen is unknown. A universal primer site and UMIs were added as TCR cDNA was made by 5'RACE template switching. MiXCR, run by TCRdb on the 5' RACE reads, gives a single entry per CDR3 protein. The table lists some 340,000 distinct CDR3 sequences, roughly 4% of them singletons. This sample is part of a study of T cells after yellow fever vaccination. Study-level information: The fractions with low cell numbers were processed using SMART-Seq v4 Ultra Low Input.

General study findings and limits: Clonotype sharing between CD4 and CD8 compartments was small. Abundant contaminating clonotypes from the bulk population could appear in FACS-sorted repertoires.

The CDR3 length is 11 residues. V shed 10 bases, J shed 6 bases, and the junction held 4 bases outside the gene matches. The source was PBMCs, collected 5 days after the yellow fever booster vaccination. This chain uses TRBV12-3 or TRBV12-4 with TRBJ2-3, with 7 bases matching TRBD1. The source is a man in his late teens or twenties who received the YFV17D yellow fever vaccine. CDR3 DNA: TGTGCCAACGGCAGGGGGGATACGCAGTATTTT. Its translation is CANGRGDTQYF.